This entry lists 28 T cell receptor beta chains sequenced from one sample in a study of cytomegalovirus exposure and HLA in healthy donors. In the PCR, 60 Vbeta and 13 Jbeta primers were used. The table came from immunoSEQ multiplex PCR; TCRdb's copy has only in-frame clones and leaves some out. The sample includes around 100,000 clones, 65% to 80% of them seen just once. The specimen was PBMCs. These receptors all stem from a woman between 40 and 55 years old in good health and CMV-seronegative.

A few counts support this clone. The chain links TRBV7-8 to TRBJ1-1; D remains unclear. This CDR3 spans 13 amino acids. CDR1 is SGHVS and CDR2 is FQNEAQ in the germline V gene. The V end was cut by 4 bases, the J end by 4 bases, with 10 bases between. CDR3 nucleotide sequence: TGTGCCAGCAGCTCTAGGTTGGGCACTGAAGCTTTCTTT. Translation: CASSSRLGTEAFF. Full variable domain (outside the CDR3, taken from reference TRBV7-8 and TRBJ1-1): GAGVSQSPRYKVAKRGQDVALRCDPISGHVSLFWYQQALGQGPEFLTYFQNEAQLDKSGLPSDRFFAERPEGSVSTLKIQRTQQEDSAVYLCASSSRLGTEAFFGQGTRLTVV.

This clone occurred once. This sequence joins TRBV7-8 and TRBJ2-1; D perhaps matches TRBD2 (7 bases). CDR1 SGHVS and CDR2 FQNEAQ come from the germline V gene. Trimming left V 5 bases short and J 4 bases short, with 15 bases between. The CDR3 extends over 15 amino acids. DNA for the CDR3: TGTGCCAGCAGCAATGCGGGGGCCTGGTACAATGAGCAGTTCTTC. Its protein product is CASSNAGAWYNEQFF. Together with reference TRBV7-8 and TRBJ2-1, the CDR3 gives the full variable domain: GAGVSQSPRYKVAKRGQDVALRCDPISGHVSLFWYQQALGQGPEFLTYFQNEAQLDKSGLPSDRFFAERPEGSVSTLKIQRTQQEDSAVYLCASSNAGAWYNEQFFGPGTRLTVL.

This clone came up once. This chain connects TRBV15 to TRBJ2-7; D ambiguous. CDR1 LNHNV and CDR2 YYDKDF come from the germline V gene (reference sequence). The V end was cut by 0 bases, the J end by 4 bases, with 4 bases between. The length of the CDR3 is 12 residues. This chain's CDR3 is CATSRDRYEQYF. CDR3 nucleotide sequence: TGTGCCACCAGCAGAGATCGGTACGAGCAGTACTTC. Full variable domain (missing parts from reference TRBV15 and TRBJ2-7): DAMVIQNPRYQVTQFGKPVTLSCSQTLNHNVMYWYQQKSSQAPKLLFHYYDKDFNNEADTPDNFQSRRPNTSFCFLDIRSPGLGDTAMYLCATSRDRYEQYFGPGTRLTVT.

The chain joins TRBV19 to TRBJ1-5; D not certain. The CDR3 spans 12 residues. V dropped 3 bases and J dropped 6 bases, with 6 bases sitting between them. Germline CDR1 is LNHDA and CDR2 is SQIVND (reference sequence). The CDR3 DNA follows: TGTGCCAGTAGTATCAGGTTTCAGCCCCAGCATTTT. It encodes CASSIRFQPQHF.

The chain combines TRBV5-1 with TRBJ2-7; perhaps TRBD1 as D (5 bases). Between the trimmed V and J ends, which lost 1 base and 3 bases, there was a span of 11 bases. The CDR3 runs to 14 residues. CDR1 and CDR2 (germline): SGHRS, YFSETQ. The CDR3 protein is CASSLSTDSYEQYF. CDR3 nucleotide sequence: TGCGCCAGCAGCTTGTCGACAGACAGCTACGAGCAGTACTTC.

The chain employs TRBV27 and TRBJ2-1, with 9 bases that match TRBD1. The V gene end was trimmed by 6 bases and the J gene end by 8 bases; junction bases not matched to a gene: 11. Germline V lookup: CDR1 MNHEY, CDR2 SMNVEV (reference sequence). This CDR3 contains 15 residues. The CDR3 bases are TGTGCCAGCAGACTTACCGGGACAGGGAACTATGAGCAGTTCTTC. The encoded protein is CASRLTGTGNYEQFF.

V is TRBV11-2 and J is TRBJ2-3, with D tentatively TRBD1 (6 bases). Trimming shortened V by 6 bases and J by 0 bases, and 10 bases separated the two germline ends. In germline, CDR1 is SGHAT, CDR2 FQNNGV. The CDR3 consists of 14 residues. In nucleotides, the CDR3 is TGTGCCAGCAGGTGGACAGCCAGCACAGATACGCAGTATTTT. This encodes CASRWTASTDTQYF.

Only a few counts were recorded for this clone. The chain links TRBV10-3 to TRBJ1-5; the D gene is possibly TRBD1 (6 bases). Trimming removed 0 bases from V and 7 bases from J, with 13 bases in between. The CDR3 sequence is 15 residues long. CDR1 and CDR2 from the germline V gene are ENHRY and SYGVKD. CDR3 sequence: CAISESRGGAQPQHF. The CDR3 DNA is TGTGCCATCAGTGAGTCGCGAGGGGGGGCCCAGCCCCAGCATTTT.

This chain joins TRBV9 and TRBJ1-3, with 9 bases identical to TRBD1. CDR1 and CDR2 from the germline V gene are SGDLS and YYNGEE. The trim removed 7 bases at V and 3 bases at J, leaving 5 bases unmatched. The CDR3 totals 14 residues. CDR3 coding DNA: TGTGCCAGCGAACGGACAGGGGATGGAAACACCATATATTTT. Translating gives CASERTGDGNTIYF.

The chain links TRBV27 to TRBJ2-3; D is undetermined. Trimming stripped 4 bases from V and 4 bases from J, with 12 bases between. This CDR3 has 14 residues. CDR1 and CDR2 (germline): MNHEY, SMNVEV (reference sequence). The CDR3 loop reads CASSSVEDPDTQYF. CDR3 in DNA: TGTGCCAGCAGTTCCGTAGAGGATCCAGATACGCAGTATTTT.

The chain joins TRBV10-3 to TRBJ1-1; 7 bases fit TRBD1. J was trimmed by 3 bases and V by 11 bases; bases with no gene match: 12. The CDR3 spans 14 residues. CDR1 ENHRY and CDR2 SYGVKD come from the germline V gene. CDR3 DNA sequence: TGTGCCTCTCACAGGGAAGGGGGCTACACTGAAGCTTTCTTT. It is translated as CASHREGGYTEAFF.

This chain links TRBV5-4 with TRBJ2-5; D is undetermined. Trimming stripped 4 bases from V and 0 bases from J, with 10 bases between. Germline CDR1 and CDR2: SGHNT and YYREEE (reference sequence). This CDR3 is built from 14 residues. The CDR3 region has the DNA TGTGCCAGCAGCCCCGCTAACGACCAAGAGACCCAGTACTTC. Amino acids: CASSPANDQETQYF. Combining the CDR3 with reference TRBV5-4 and TRBJ2-5 gives the whole variable domain ETGVTQSPTHLIKTRGQQVTLRCSSQSGHNTVSWYQQALGQGPQFIFQYYREEENGRGNFPPRFSGLQFPNYSSELNVNALELDDSALYLCASSPANDQETQYFGPGTRLLVL.

This sequence joins TRBV15 and TRBJ2-1, with TRBD2 matching over 9 bases. V trimming: 4 bases; J trimming: 8 bases; junction bases outside the gene matches: 15. Germline V gene data show CDR1 as LNHNV and CDR2 as YYDKDF (reference sequence). CDR3 length: 17 residues. This CDR3 reads CATSTNIAGDWAYEQFF. The CDR3 DNA is TGTGCCACCAGCACCAATATAGCGGGAGACTGGGCATATGAGCAGTTCTTC.

The V call is TRBV7-2, the J call TRBJ1-4; 7 bases align to TRBD1. There are 15 residues in the CDR3. The germline gives CDR1 SGHTA, CDR2 FQGNSA. V dropped 5 bases and J dropped 6; count of bases not matched to a gene: 9. For the CDR3, the DNA is TGTGCCAGCAGCGCCTACAGGGGAGAGGATGAAAAACTGTTTTTT. This encodes CASSAYRGEDEKLFF.

V and J are TRBV2 and TRBJ2-5; D is possibly TRBD1 (7 bases). Germline CDR1 reads SNHLY; CDR2 reads FYNNEI. V lost 1 base, J lost 3 bases, and 9 bases lay in between. The CDR3 has 14 residues. CDR3 sequence reads: CASSEGRGEETQYF. The CDR3 nucleotides read TGTGCCAGCAGTGAAGGCAGGGGGGAAGAGACCCAGTACTTC.

The rearrangement joins TRBV5-6 to TRBJ2-7; unclear D gene. The V end lost 4 bases, the J end lost 6 bases, and 17 bases lay between the germline ends. CDR1 is SGHDT, CDR2 YYEEEE, per germline. This CDR3 region has 14 residues. In DNA, the CDR3 is TGTGCCAGCAGCCCTTTGGTAGCTAGGCGCGAGCAGTACTTC. Protein product: CASSPLVARREQYF.

The sample holds one count of this clone. The CDR3 here is CATSIEGPGVYNEQFF. The CDR3 DNA follows: TGTGCCACCAGCATCGAAGGCCCCGGAGTCTACAATGAGCAGTTCTTC. This chain links TRBV15 with TRBJ2-1, with D unresolved. V lost 4 bases to trimming and J lost 3 bases, with 16 bases between them. CDR3 length: 16 amino acids. Germline-derived CDR1 and CDR2 are LNHNV and YYDKDF (reference sequence).

The J gene is TRBJ2-7, the V gene TRBV23-1, with 7 bases that match TRBD1. TRBV23-1 belongs to the ORF category, with a function that is uncertain. The V segment lost 0 bases and the J segment 2 bases; nucleotides outside the gene matches: 7. The CDR3 length is 16 residues. The CDR3 loop reads CASSQSKGAPPYEQYF. Written as DNA, the CDR3 is TGCGCCAGCAGTCAATCGAAGGGGGCTCCGCCCTACGAGCAGTACTTC.

CDR3 in DNA: TGCAGCGTTGCGCGGGAGGCCGGCCGCAATGAGCAGTTCTTC. Residues: CSVAREAGRNEQFF. The rearrangement joins TRBV29-1 to TRBJ2-1; the match to TRBD2 covers 8 bases. V was clipped by 4 bases and J by 6 bases; unmatched bases: 8. Germline loops: CDR1 SQVTM, CDR2 ANQGSEA. The CDR3 sequence is 14 residues long.

J is TRBJ2-1 and V is TRBV21-1; TRBD2, the table's D call, was not compared with the DNA. TRBV21-1 is a listed pseudogene. CDR3 length equals 17 residues. This CDR3 reads CASSFQRREGGINEQFF. The CDR3 nucleotides read TGTGCCAGCAGCTTTCAGAGGCGGGAGGGAGGGATCAATGAGCAGTTCTTC.

This chain's CDR3 is CASSRQGADYGYTF. The DNA for the CDR3 is TGTGCCAGCTCCCGACAGGGAGCGGACTATGGCTACACCTTC. The chain links TRBV18 to TRBJ1-2, with 7 nucleotides matching TRBD1. There are 14 residues in the CDR3. Trimming removed 6 bases from V and 3 bases from J; junction bases left unmatched: 7. Germline CDR1 and CDR2: KGHSH and LQKENI.

In DNA form, the CDR3 reads TGTGCCAGCAGCGTAGATTCAGGGAACACTGAAGCTTTCTTT. Its translation is CASSVDSGNTEAFF. The V gene is TRBV9, the J gene TRBJ1-1, with D unresolved. Per germline, CDR1 SGDLS and CDR2 YYNGEE. V was trimmed by 0 bases and J by 1 base, leaving 7 bases between them. The CDR3 has 14 amino acids.

The chain has TRBV18 and TRBJ1-1; the D gene is possibly TRBD1 (5 bases). The CDR3 is 15 amino acids. The V gene lost 6 bases and the J gene lost 5 bases, with 19 bases spanning the gap. Germline V CDR1 and CDR2: KGHSH, LQKENI. The CDR3 DNA sequence: TGTGCCAGCTCCGGGGGAGGAGGTCGGGGAACTGAAGCTTTCTTT. Its translation: CASSGGGGRGTEAFF.

This chain connects TRBV7-2 to TRBJ2-1; 14 bases agree with TRBD2. V trimming: 5 bases; J trimming: 0 bases; junction bases outside the gene matches: 9. The germline V gene has CDR1 SGHTA and CDR2 FQGNSA. The CDR3 extends over 19 amino acids. This CDR3 is CASSPTGTSGSSSYNEQFF. The CDR3 DNA reads TGTGCCAGCAGCCCGACCGGGACTAGCGGGAGTAGCTCCTACAATGAGCAGTTCTTC.

This clone was picked up one time. The rearrangement joins TRBV2 to TRBJ2-5; 10 bases agree with TRBD1. CDR1 is SNHLY, CDR2 FYNNEI, per germline. The CDR3 runs to 13 residues. After removal of 8 bases from V and 11 bases from J, the junction contained 11 bases not matched to a gene. The DNA of the CDR3 is TGTGCCAGCGACTCCCGGGGGACAGGGGAGCAGTACTTC. It is translated as CASDSRGTGEQYF.

This chain links TRBV4-3 with TRBJ1-6; 9 bases align to TRBD1. The germline gives CDR1 LGHNA, CDR2 YSLEER. CDR3 length equals 15 residues. J lost 7 bases, V lost 4 bases, and 5 bases had no gene match. The CDR3 region is CASSPGTGKNSPLHF. As DNA, the CDR3 is TGCGCCAGCAGCCCTGGGACAGGGAAAAATTCACCCCTCCACTTT.

V usage is TRBV11-2 and J usage is TRBJ2-7; 7 bases line up with TRBD2. CDR1 and CDR2 from the germline V gene are SGHAT and FQNNGV. The CDR3 is 15 residues long. V shed 5 bases and J 2 bases; nucleotides not matched to a gene: 9. The CDR3 DNA reads TGTGCCAGCAGCCCTCGGGCTAGCGGCCCCTACGAGCAGTACTTC. Protein sequence: CASSPRASGPYEQYF.

This clone came up a few times. The rearrangement uses TRBV7-9 and TRBJ2-1; 7 nucleotides align to TRBD1. CDR1 and CDR2 (germline): SEHNR, FQNEAQ (reference sequence). The CDR3 length is 17 residues. With 1 base clipped from V and 0 bases from J, the junction kept 6 bases outside the gene matches. The CDR3 nucleotides read TGTGCCAGCAGCTTAGTTTGGGACAGCGCCTCCTACAATGAGCAGTTCTTC. It translates to CASSLVWDSASYNEQFF.